One sample yielded the 15 T cell receptor beta chains listed below, sequenced in a study of cytomegalovirus exposure and HLA in healthy donors. The study ran its PCR with 60 Vbeta and 13 Jbeta primers. Produced via immunoSEQ multiplex PCR; TCRdb's table is partial and in-frame only. The data contain approximately 180,000 clones, over 70% of them singletons. The sequenced material came from PBMCs. These TCRs come from a man aged 25 to 40 in good health and CMV-seropositive.

The chain has TRBV9 and TRBJ2-5, with D perhaps TRBD2 (6 bases). The DNA end favors TRBJ2-7, so the J call may be wrong. CDR3 size: 15 residues. Germline lookup yields CDR1 SGDLS and CDR2 YYNGEE. The CDR3 DNA reads as TGTGCCAGCAGCGGGAACTCAGAGGGAGGCTACGAGCAGTACTTC. This codes for CASSGNSEGGYEQYF.

In its sample, this clone was seen once. The rearrangement links TRBV11-2 to TRBJ1-1, with 7 bases fitting TRBD1. The CDR3 runs 13 residues. V shed 1 base, J shed 9 bases, and the junction held 5 bases outside the gene matches. From germline, CDR1 is SGHAT and CDR2 FQNNGV. CDR3 amino acids: CASSLGRGVQAFF. The DNA for the CDR3 is TGTGCCAGCAGCTTAGGCAGGGGGGTACAAGCTTTCTTT.

V usage is TRBV10-1 and J usage is TRBJ2-1; 8 bases match TRBD2. Germline CDR1 reads WNHNN; CDR2 reads SYGVQD (reference sequence). V lost 8 bases to trimming and J lost 7 bases; unmatched junction nucleotides: 10. This CDR3 is 14 amino acids long. CDR3 in DNA: TGCGCCAGCTCGGAGAGCGGGAGATATAATGAGCAGTTCTTC. Encoded protein: CASSESGRYNEQFF.

The chain is built from TRBV11-2 and TRBJ2-7; no reliable D call. CDR3 length equals 16 residues. Germline lookup yields CDR1 SGHAT and CDR2 FQNNGV. Trimming pared 5 bases from V and 0 bases from J, leaving 17 bases between. CDR3 amino acids: CASSPNGYAASYEQYF. The CDR3 nucleotides read TGTGCCAGCAGCCCGAACGGATATGCGGCCTCCTACGAGCAGTACTTC.

The chain joins TRBV7-6 to TRBJ2-2; 7 bases are shared with TRBD1. J was trimmed by 4 bases and V by 5 bases; bases with no gene match: 7. The germline CDR1 and CDR2 sequences are SGHVS and FNYEAQ. The CDR3 covers 15 residues. The CDR3 bases are TGTGCCAGCAGCCGTCCAGGGGGTAGCACCGGGGAGCTGTTTTTT. Translated, it gives CASSRPGGSTGELFF.

The chain is built from TRBV9 and TRBJ2-7, with D possibly TRBD1 on 6 matching bases. The V end lost 3 bases, the J end lost 2 bases, and 12 bases lay between the germline ends. CDR3 length: 14 amino acids. Germline V gene lookup returns CDR1 SGDLS and CDR2 YYNGEE. The CDR3 sequence: CASSDSGATYEQYF. As DNA, the CDR3 is TGTGCCAGCAGCGATTCAGGGGCGACCTACGAGCAGTACTTC.

The gene calls are TRBV6-1 and TRBJ2-2; a weak D match, TRBD1 (6 bases). The CDR3 runs 15 residues. V lost 6 bases to trimming and J lost 1 base, with 12 bases between them. The germline V gene encodes CDR1 MNHNS and CDR2 SASEGT. The CDR3 region is CASSETRGNTGELFF. The DNA for the CDR3 is TGTGCCAGCAGCGAAACCAGGGGGAACACCGGGGAGCTGTTTTTT.

V is TRBV4-1 and J is TRBJ2-7; 10 bases map to TRBD2. The J segment lost 3 bases and the V segment lost 0 bases, leaving 5 bases of the junction unmatched. Germline V gene lookup returns CDR1 MGHRA and CDR2 YSYEKL. CDR3 length: 16 residues. CDR3 residues: CASSQDPSGSLYEQYF. DNA for the CDR3: TGCGCCAGCAGCCAAGACCCTAGCGGGAGTCTCTACGAGCAGTACTTC.

The gene calls are TRBV4-2 and TRBJ2-1; D remains unclear. Germline loops: CDR1 LGHNA, CDR2 YNFKEQ. The ends were cut back, 5 bases at V and 4 bases at J, with 9 bases in the middle. CDR3 size: 13 residues. The CDR3 DNA is TGTGCCAGCAGCGTACAGATTTACAATGAGCAGTTCTTC. This encodes CASSVQIYNEQFF.

This clone was counted only a few times. This sequence joins TRBV5-5 and TRBJ1-4; no clear D. The germline V gene has CDR1 SGHKS and CDR2 YYEKEE (reference sequence). The V end lost 4 bases, the J end lost 1 base, and 11 bases lay between the germline ends. This CDR3 spans 15 amino acids. The CDR3 bases are TGTGCCAGCAGCCCACCGACGGGAACTAATGAAAAACTGTTTTTT. It translates to CASSPPTGTNEKLFF.

In this sample, this clone turned up once. CDR3 DNA: TGCAGCGTCGCCGGAGGGGTTGACACTGAAGCTTTCTTT. It is translated as CSVAGGVDTEAFF. The chain carries TRBV29-1 and TRBJ1-1, with TRBD1 as a possible D gene (5 bases). The CDR3 runs to 13 residues. Trimming pared 6 bases from V and 3 bases from J, leaving 14 bases between. CDR1 and CDR2 (germline): SQVTM, ANQGSEA.

The chain uses TRBV7-9 and TRBJ2-7; TRBD2 aligns across 10 bases. The CDR3 sequence is 17 residues long. Germline CDR1 reads SEHNR; CDR2 reads FQNEAQ (reference sequence). J was trimmed by 0 bases and V by 4 bases; bases with no gene match: 9. In DNA, the CDR3 is TGTGCCAGCAGCTCAGGACTAGCGGAACGAAGCTCCTACGAGCAGTACTTC. Translating gives CASSSGLAERSSYEQYF.

The chain joins TRBV4-1 to TRBJ2-7, with D possibly TRBD1 on 5 matching bases. V was clipped by 0 bases and J by 0 bases, with 12 bases between them. CDR1 MGHRA and CDR2 YSYEKL come from the germline V gene. The CDR3 has 16 amino acids. CDR3 sequence (DNA): TGCGCCAGCAGCCAAGACAGGACAACAACCTCCTACGAGCAGTACTTC. This encodes CASSQDRTTTSYEQYF.

The CDR3 protein is CASSFGTGFGTQYF. The CDR3 bases are TGTGCCAGCAGTTTTGGGACAGGGTTTGGGACCCAGTACTTC. This rearrangement joins TRBV28 to TRBJ2-5; 9 nucleotides match TRBD1. The CDR3 totals 14 residues. The V segment lost 3 bases and the J segment 7 bases; nucleotides outside the gene matches: 6. Germline lookup yields CDR1 MDHEN and CDR2 SYDVKM.

The J gene is TRBJ2-6, the V gene TRBV20-1; D might be TRBD2 (6 bases). The V end lost 6 bases, the J end lost 11 bases, and 11 bases lay between the germline ends. This CDR3 contains 11 residues. Germline CDR1 reads DFQATT; CDR2 reads SNEGSKA (reference sequence). The CDR3, as DNA: TGCAGTGCCCTAGCGACAGACGTCCTGACTTTC. It specifies CSALATDVLTF.